The clone carrying this TCR beta chain has at least ten counts. As yet, its antigen is unknown. The TCR beta library used iRepertoire HTBI primers with Arm-PCR amplification of CDR3. Via MiXCR, TCRdb re-called the multiplex PCR reads, giving one row per CDR3 protein. The sample lists about 380,000 distinct CDR3 sequences; 15% to 17% were seen once. This entry comes from a study of regulatory T cells in long-lasting Graves disease. Study-level findings and limits: Study of thyroid tissue was not done, with only peripheral blood studied.

CDR3 length equals 18 residues. V was pared by 4 bases and J by 0 bases, with 4 bases of the junction left unmatched. Germline lookup yields CDR1 LGHDT and CDR2 YNNKEL (reference sequence). Time point indicated: newly diagnosed GD, antithyroid drugs for less than 3 months. RNA isolated from PBMCs was used to make the TCR library. One endocrinology department in Xi'an, China, was where patients came from. EDTA tubes collected roughly 9.6 milliliters of peripheral blood. The TCR sequence derives from a female donor with Graves disease. The V gene is TRBV3-1, the J gene TRBJ2-1, with 15 positions matching TRBD2. The sequenced sample was peripheral blood mononuclear cells (PBMCs), obtained at new diagnosis, from a patient treated with antithyroid drugs. The chain's CDR3 is CASSPGTSGRSSYNEQFF. As DNA, the CDR3 is TGTGCCAGCAGCCCCGGGACTAGCGGGAGGAGCTCCTACAATGAGCAGTTCTTC.